The rows below give T cell receptor beta chains drawn from one sample of a study of CD8 T cells in ankylosing spondylitis. TCRdb called the 5' RACE reads again in MiXCR, with one record for every CDR3 protein. The sample carries nearly 350,000 distinct CDR3 sequences, about 14% recorded once. Material: blood, either unsorted or a sorted T cell fraction (not recorded which). Receptors originate from a male donor with ankylosing spondylitis or in good health (not recorded which). Both conserved end residues are part of each CDR3. A D gene is named only where the DNA matches it firmly. Some rows mark clone size as missing; the rest say once, few, many or name a class of expanded clone.

j_gene	abundance	d_gene	v_gene	CDR3aa	CDR3nt
TRBJ2-5	.	.	TRBV20-1	CSARVGGREETQYF	TGCAGTGCTAGAGTAGGCGGCAGGGAAGAGACCCAGTACTTC
TRBJ1-1	few	TRBD1	TRBV7-9	CASSLWDRDGTEAFF	TGTGCCAGCAGCTTATGGGACAGGGACGGCACTGAAGCTTTCTTT
TRBJ2-7	.	.	TRBV11-2	CASSLDVGRRAF	TGTGCCAGCAGCTTAGATGTGGGGCGACGGGCTTTC
TRBJ2-1	.	TRBD2	TRBV5-1	CASSSTGTRGNEQFF	TGCGCCAGCAGCTCTACCGGGACTAGGGGCAATGAGCAGTTCTTC
TRBJ2-1	few	TRBD2	TRBV5-1	CASSHGVQRGNNEQFF	TGCGCCAGCAGCCATGGGGTGCAGCGGGGCAACAATGAGCAGTTCTTC
TRBJ1-6	many	.	TRBV12-3/TRBV12-4	CASRPDGDSPLHF	TGTGCCAGCAGACCGGACGGGGATTCACCCCTCCACTTT
TRBJ2-2	few	TRBD2	TRBV20-1	CSAQKLVAGVPGELFF	TGCAGTGCACAGAAGTTGGTAGCGGGAGTCCCCGGGGAGCTGTTTTTT
TRBJ1-5	.	.	TRBV5-1	CASRHNPGDQPQHF	TGCGCCAGCAGACATAACCCAGGGGATCAGCCCCAGCATTTT
TRBJ1-2	many	.	TRBV12-3/TRBV12-4	CASRQTGPGGGYTF	TGTGCCAGCAGACAGACAGGCCCCGGAGGAGGCTACACCTTC
TRBJ2-5	once	.	TRBV3-1	CASSQGPEAVRTQYF	TGTGCCAGCAGCCAGGGTCCCGAGGCGGTTCGGACCCAGTACTTC
TRBJ2-5	.	.	TRBV29-1	CSVTPGEETQYF	TGCAGCGTTACTCCGGGGGAAGAGACCCAGTACTTC
TRBJ1-2	.	.	TRBV29-1	CSVEGGPWGYTF	TGCAGCGTTGAAGGGGGCCCTTGGGGCTACACCTTC
TRBJ2-3	.	TRBD2	TRBV12-3/TRBV12-4	CASSLLRRGLAGPPGGDTQYF	TGTGCCAGCAGTTTACTTCGCCGGGGGCTAGCGGGACCTCCGGGGGGAGATACGCAGTATTTT
TRBJ1-1	.	.	TRBV11-2	CASSQSGGFMNTEAFF	TGTGCCAGCAGTCAATCAGGAGGCTTCATGAACACTGAAGCTTTCTTT
TRBJ1-2	.	.	TRBV4-1	CASSQERTYGYTF	TGCGCCAGCAGCCAAGAACGGACCTATGGCTACACCTTC
TRBJ2-3	.	TRBD2	TRBV12-3/TRBV12-4	CASSSRTSGSGTDTQYF	TGTGCCAGCAGTTCCCGGACTAGCGGGAGTGGCACAGATACGCAGTATTTT
TRBJ2-3	.	.	TRBV29-1	CSVEGVNTQYF	TGCAGCGTTGAAGGGGTAAATACGCAGTATTTT
TRBJ2-1	many	TRBD2	TRBV10-3	CAINQRGNNEQFF	TGTGCCATCAATCAGCGGGGGAACAATGAGCAGTTCTTC
TRBJ1-2	.	.	TRBV20-1	CSASEGEGGYTF	TGCAGTGCTAGTGAGGGGGAAGGCGGCTACACCTTC
TRBJ2-5	.	.	TRBV4-2	CASSRALGWEETQYF	TGTGCCAGCAGCCGAGCATTGGGGTGGGAAGAGACCCAGTACTTC
TRBJ2-3	few	.	TRBV30	CAWSTGLADTQYF	TGTGCCTGGTCAACAGGGTTGGCAGATACGCAGTATTTT
TRBJ2-2	.	.	TRBV5-1	CASSLTTTEARELFF	TGCGCCAGCAGCTTGACCACTACAGAGGCTCGGGAGCTGTTTTTT
TRBJ2-6	.	.	TRBV10-3	CAISGTDSNSGANVLTF	TGTGCCATCAGTGGGACGGACAGCAACTCTGGGGCCAACGTCCTGACTTTC
TRBJ2-7	few	.	TRBV4-2	CASSQVPGTASYEQYF	TGTGCCAGCAGCCAAGTTCCCGGGACTGCCTCCTACGAGCAGTACTTC
TRBJ2-7	.	.	TRBV5-1	CASSFNGGKYEQYF	TGCGCCAGCAGCTTTAATGGTGGGAAGTACGAGCAGTACTTC
TRBJ2-7	.	TRBD2	TRBV5-1	CASSFGSGLSYEQYF	TGCGCCAGCAGCTTTGGTAGCGGGCTATCCTACGAGCAGTACTTC
TRBJ2-5	few	TRBD2	TRBV9	CASSTTSPGGRETQYF	TGTGCCAGCAGCACAACCTCCCCGGGAGGTCGAGAGACCCAGTACTTC
TRBJ2-3	few	.	TRBV4-1	CASSPLDEFTDTQYF	TGCGCCAGCAGCCCCCTGGATGAGTTCACAGATACGCAGTATTTT
TRBJ1-1	many	TRBD1	TRBV3-1	CASSPFGTGGMDTEAFF	TGTGCCAGCAGCCCCTTCGGGACAGGGGGCATGGACACTGAAGCTTTCTTT
TRBJ1-3	.	.	TRBV29-1	CSALQGDGNTIYF	TGCAGCGCCCTACAGGGTGATGGAAACACCATATATTTT
TRBJ2-6	.	.	TRBV2	CASSGETDTLSGANVLTF	TGTGCCAGCAGTGGGGAGACAGACACCCTCTCTGGGGCCAACGTCCTGACTTTC
TRBJ2-5	few	TRBD2	TRBV5-1	CASSPRGGPVETQYF	TGCGCCAGCAGCCCCCGGGGGGGCCCAGTGGAGACCCAGTACTTC
TRBJ2-3	few	.	TRBV20-1	CSASHRTDTQYF	TGCAGTGCTTCGCACCGCACAGATACGCAGTATTTT
TRBJ1-2	few	TRBD1	TRBV20-1	CCARDDDRGRIYGYTF	TGCTGTGCTAGAGATGATGACAGGGGGCGCATCTATGGCTACACCTTC
TRBJ1-4	few	.	TRBV10-1	CASSESLGFGKLFF	TGCGCCAGCAGTGAATCACTCGGGTTTGGAAAACTGTTTTTT
TRBJ2-2	.	TRBD2	TRBV5-1	CASSQLAGATNTGELFF	TGCGCCAGCAGTCAACTAGCGGGAGCTACGAACACCGGGGAGCTGTTTTTT
TRBJ1-1	.	.	TRBV5-1	CASSVTVNTEAFF	TGCGCCAGCTCCGTGACTGTTAACACTGAAGCTTTCTTT
TRBJ1-4	.	.	TRBV14	CASSQGRREKLFF	TGTGCCAGCAGCCAAGGTCGGAGGGAAAAACTGTTTTTT
TRBJ2-7	few	.	TRBV12-3/TRBV12-4	CASSGGGLYEQYF	TGTGCCAGCAGTGGGGGCGGACTTTACGAGCAGTACTTC
TRBJ1-1	few	.	TRBV28	CASSPPEGTEAFF	TGTGCCAGCAGTCCCCCGGAGGGCACTGAAGCTTTCTTT
TRBJ2-7	.	.	TRBV3-1	CASSPRTYEQYF	TGTGCCAGCAGCCCCCGGACTTACGAGCAGTACTTC
TRBJ2-2	.	TRBD2	TRBV20-1	CSARGLAGGQATGELFF	TGCAGTGCTAGAGGACTAGCGGGGGGCCAAGCGACCGGGGAGCTGTTTTTT
TRBJ2-1	.	TRBD2	TRBV7-2	CASSLVGLAGNEQFF	TGTGCCAGCAGCTTAGTGGGACTAGCGGGCAATGAGCAGTTCTTC
TRBJ2-5	.	.	TRBV4-1	CASSQATRQETQYF	TGCGCCAGCAGCCAAGCTACTAGACAAGAGACCCAGTACTTC
TRBJ2-1	.	TRBD2	TRBV20-1	CSASGRLGEYEQFF	TGCAGTGCTAGCGGGAGGCTCGGGGAATATGAGCAGTTCTTC
TRBJ2-7	many	TRBD1	TRBV5-1	CASSGRGNYEQYF	TGCGCCAGCAGTGGCAGGGGGAACTACGAGCAGTACTTC
TRBJ2-7	few	.	TRBV7-9	CASGTHDEQYF	TGTGCCAGCGGGACACACGACGAGCAGTACTTC
TRBJ2-5	.	TRBD2	TRBV12-3/TRBV12-4	CASSLTSSGQETQYF	TGTGCCAGCAGTTTAACGTCTAGCGGTCAAGAGACCCAGTACTTC
TRBJ2-1	many	.	TRBV5-6	CASSSPGDWTYNEQFF	TGTGCCAGCAGCTCCCCGGGGGACTGGACTTACAATGAGCAGTTCTTC
TRBJ2-1	few	TRBD2	TRBV3-1	CASGGRTSGGFYNEQFF	TGTGCCAGCGGAGGGAGGACTAGCGGAGGTTTCTACAATGAGCAGTTCTTC
TRBJ1-5	once	.	TRBV7-6	CASSLNQGLGQPQHF	TGTGCCAGCAGCCTAAACCAGGGGTTGGGGCAGCCCCAGCATTTT
TRBJ2-3	.	.	TRBV4-2	CASSQDGAFIRTDTQYF	TGTGCCAGCAGCCAAGATGGTGCTTTCATTCGCACAGATACGCAGTATTTT
TRBJ2-7	many	.	TRBV12-3/TRBV12-4	CASSLGSGAVTLEQYF	TGTGCCAGCAGTTTAGGGTCGGGGGCTGTCACTCTCGAGCAGTACTTC
TRBJ1-1	few	.	TRBV12-3/TRBV12-4	CASRGINTEAFF	TGTGCCAGCAGGGGGATTAACACTGAAGCTTTCTTT
TRBJ2-7	.	TRBD1	TRBV20-1	CSARGLQGTSYEQYF	TGCAGTGCTAGAGGCCTACAGGGGACGAGCTACGAGCAGTACTTC
TRBJ2-5	few	.	TRBV5-6	CASSLTRPFQETQYF	TGTGCCAGCAGCTTAACTCGACCCTTCCAAGAGACCCAGTACTTC
TRBJ1-2	few	.	TRBV4-1	CASSQEVGHIYGYTF	TGCGCCAGCAGCCAAGAAGTGGGACACATCTATGGCTACACCTTC
TRBJ2-1	few	TRBD1	TRBV6-5	CASSSAGQGNEQFF	TGTGCCAGCAGTTCCGCGGGACAGGGAAATGAGCAGTTCTTC
TRBJ2-7	few	.	TRBV4-1	CASSQDRAGIRNEQYF	TGCGCCAGCAGCCAAGATCGGGCCGGGATAAGGAACGAGCAGTACTTC